This note documents a single T cell receptor (beta chain) sequence. As yet, its antigen is unknown. The sample is drawn from a study of T cell clones after liver transplantation. Whole-study context: Tolerant meant at least one year fully off immunosuppression without liver enzymes above twice normal. Timepoints were pre-transplant, pre-withdrawal, and after withdrawal was completed or failed. General study findings and limits: A significant post-transplant drop in circulating graft-donor-reactive CD4 TCRbeta sequences occurred in most of the 8 subjects. Low donor cell numbers restricted donor-reactive repertoire measurement in a couple of subjects.

Generated by immunoSEQ multiplex PCR, the TCRdb table keeps only in-frame clones and is missing some. The repertoire consists of thousands of clones, with more than 75% occurring once and the leading ten covering about 13%. This TCR was sampled from a human patient who received a liver transplant. The graft donor may account for some of the T cells. The source was CD8+ T cells from blood, collected about 46 months after liver transplant.

CDR3 in amino acids: CASSLGTSVTQFF. The CDR3 DNA is TGTGCCAGCAGCTTAGGGACTAGCGTGACACAGTTCTTC. The chain employs TRBV7-6 and TRBJ2-1; 9 nucleotides agree with TRBD2. The V gene end was trimmed by 1 base and the J gene end by 13 bases; junction bases not matched to a gene: 5. CDR1 SGHVS and CDR2 FNYEAQ come from the germline V gene. This CDR3 is built from 13 residues.